This TCR beta chain was observed in a study of T cell responses to AZD1222 COVID-19 vaccine. Study-wide points: In the spike-specific TCR repertoire, nearly half reportedly target unmutated variant regions. Compared with day 0, the breadth and depth of the Spike-specific TCR repertoire rose significantly after two doses of AZD1222.

Sequencing used immunoSEQ multiplex PCR; TCRdb keeps in-frame clones, though not all of them. The repertoire has 99,000 or so clones, around nine tenths of them found once; the top ten carry around 10%. Comments on this clone: Antigen unknown.

V lost 3 bases to trimming and J lost 7 bases, with 10 bases between them. Germline V gives CDR1 MDHEN, CDR2 SYDVKM. CDR3 length equals 13 residues. The chain carries TRBV28 and TRBJ1-5, with D possibly TRBD1 on 5 matching bases. The TCR originated in an adult in good health. The sample in question was peripheral blood, obtained on day 0 of AZD1222 vaccination. The CDR3 reads CASSLEGQQPQHF. The CDR3 nucleotides are TGTGCCAGCAGTTTGGAGGGGCAACAGCCCCAGCATTTT.